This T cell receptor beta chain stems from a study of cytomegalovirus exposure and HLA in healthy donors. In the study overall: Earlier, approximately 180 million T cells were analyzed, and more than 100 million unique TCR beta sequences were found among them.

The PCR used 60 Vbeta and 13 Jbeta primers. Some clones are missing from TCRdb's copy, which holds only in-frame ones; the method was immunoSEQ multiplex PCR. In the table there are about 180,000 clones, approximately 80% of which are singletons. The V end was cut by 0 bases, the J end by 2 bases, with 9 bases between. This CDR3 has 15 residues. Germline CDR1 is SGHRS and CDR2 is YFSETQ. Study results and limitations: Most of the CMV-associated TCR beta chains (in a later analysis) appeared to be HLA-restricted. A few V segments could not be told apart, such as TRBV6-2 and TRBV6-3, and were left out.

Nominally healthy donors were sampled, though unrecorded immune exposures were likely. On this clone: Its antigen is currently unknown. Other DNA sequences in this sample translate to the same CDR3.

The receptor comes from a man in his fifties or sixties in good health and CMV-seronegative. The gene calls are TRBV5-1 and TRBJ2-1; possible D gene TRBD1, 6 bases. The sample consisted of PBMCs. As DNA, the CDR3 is TGCGCCAGCAGCTTGGAGGGGGTGACCTACAATGAGCAGTTCTTC. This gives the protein CASSLEGVTYNEQFF.